This T cell receptor beta chain was profiled in a study of monozygotic twins with inflammatory bowel disease. Germline-derived CDR1 and CDR2 are MRHNA and SNTAGT. The CDR3 is 17 amino acids. TCRdb re-analyzed the 5' RACE reads; it lists each CDR3 protein once, without DNA. This listing includes 300,000 to 350,000 distinct CDR3 sequences. The sequence was collected from a human donor with ulcerative colitis or Crohn's disease, or a healthy co-twin of an affected twin (not recorded which). This chain uses TRBV6-4 with TRBJ2-1; TCRdb reports TRBD1, a call that lacks DNA to check it against. Sequenced input: blood. CDR3 residues: CASSDSNSGQGDNEQFF.